The 8 T cell receptor beta chains listed next were all sequenced from one sample in a study of STAT5B mutations in CD4+ large granular lymphocyte leukemia. Profiling relied on immunoSEQ multiplex PCR, and the TCRdb table lists in-frame clones only, not all of them. The sample has more than 30,000 clones, approximately 88% seen once. Material for sequencing was CD4+ T cells from blood buffy coats. The receptors shown here come from a human donor in good health.

The CDR3 region is CASSLPMGGTDTQYF. CDR3 sequence (DNA): TGTGCCAGCAGCCTCCCGATGGGGGGCACAGATACGCAGTATTTT. The chain employs TRBV5-4 and TRBJ2-3, with D perhaps assigned TRBD1 or TRBD2 (5 bases each). The germline V gene has CDR1 SGHNT and CDR2 YYREEE (reference sequence). This CDR3 contains 15 residues. Trimming removed 4 bases from V and 1 base from J, with 13 bases in between.

The gene calls are TRBV5-1 and TRBJ1-3; 7 bases map to TRBD1. The germline V gene has CDR1 SGHRS and CDR2 YFSETQ. The CDR3 spans 19 residues. The ends lost 1 base at V and 0 bases at J; junction bases unmatched: 13. DNA for the CDR3: TGCGCCAGCAGCTTGAGACCTACAGGGGCGACGGACTCTGGAAACACCATATATTTT. It specifies CASSLRPTGATDSGNTIYF.

This sequence joins TRBV7-2 and TRBJ2-2; 7 bases line up with TRBD1. The CDR3 totals 16 residues. The V gene end was trimmed by 5 bases and the J gene end by 0 bases; junction bases not matched to a gene: 6. Germline CDR1 SGHTA, CDR2 FQGNSA. The chain's CDR3 is CASSPRQGSNTGELFF. For the CDR3, the DNA is TGTGCCAGCAGCCCCCGACAGGGCTCGAACACCGGGGAGCTGTTTTTT.

J is TRBJ2-3 and V is TRBV10-1; 10 nucleotides match TRBD2. V dropped 8 bases and J dropped 0; count of bases not matched to a gene: 2. Germline CDR1 WNHNN, CDR2 SYGVQD (reference sequence). The CDR3 has 14 amino acids. This CDR3 reads CASSSGRSTDTQYF. The DNA of the CDR3 is TGCGCCAGCTCTAGCGGGAGAAGCACAGATACGCAGTATTTT.

This CDR3 is CAWMGHNTGELFF. In DNA form, the CDR3 reads TGTGCCTGGATGGGACACAACACCGGGGAGCTGTTTTTT. V and J are TRBV30 and TRBJ2-2, with TRBD1 as a possible D gene (6 bases). The CDR3 extends over 13 amino acids. The V end was cut by 4 bases, the J end by 2 bases, with 8 bases between. CDR1 GTSNPN and CDR2 SVGIG come from the germline V gene (reference sequence).

The sample holds one count of this clone. CDR3 DNA sequence: TGCGCCAGCAGCCAGAACAACGGTCTAGCGGGCCAGCCCCAGCATTTT. Translation: CASSQNNGLAGQPQHF. The genes are TRBV4-3 and TRBJ1-5; D not certain. Germline values: CDR1 LGHNA, CDR2 YSLEER. This CDR3 is 16 amino acids long. Between the trimmed V and J ends, which lost 3 bases and 7 bases, there was a span of 19 bases.

CDR3 nucleotides: TGTGCCAGCAGCTTAGTAACGGGACATGGCTACACCTTC. This gives the protein CASSLVTGHGYTF. The chain couples TRBV7-6 to TRBJ1-2; tentative D call: TRBD1 (5 bases). CDR1 is SGHVS and CDR2 is FNYEAQ in the germline V gene. The CDR3 is 13 amino acids. V was cut by 1 base and J by 6 bases, with 9 bases left in between. Full variable domain (rest looked up from reference TRBV7-6 and TRBJ1-2): GAGVSQSPRYKVTKRGQDVALRCDPISGHVSLYWYRQALGQGPEFLTYFNYEAQQDKSGLPNDRFSAERPEGSISTLTIQRTEQRDSAMYRCASSLVTGHGYTFGSGTRLTVV.

This chain uses TRBV4-1 with TRBJ1-3; TRBD1 is a possible D gene (5 bases). Per germline, CDR1 MGHRA and CDR2 YSYEKL. This CDR3 is 15 amino acids long. Trimming pared 6 bases from V and 4 bases from J, leaving 16 bases between. The CDR3 spells CASRPFLRDGNTIYF. The CDR3 DNA reads TGCGCCAGCAGGCCTTTCCTCCGGGACGGAAACACCATATATTTT.